This T cell receptor (beta chain) came from a study of graft-versus-host responses after intestinal transplantation. The method was immunoSEQ multiplex PCR; TCRdb's version includes in-frame clones alone and lacks a portion of them. The table has around 110,000 clones, 90% seen once. This clone was detected once. The antigen remains undetermined. The sequencing used unstimulated CD4+ T cells sorted from spleen or lymph node cells, collected before intestinal transplant. The sequence came from a human donor who received an intestinal transplant.

As DNA, the CDR3 is TGCGCCAGCAGTGTGCGGGATAGATCGTCCTACGAGCAGTACTTC. Translation gives CASSVRDRSSYEQYF. The chain links TRBV10-2 to TRBJ2-7; tentatively, D is TRBD2 (6 bases). Trimming shortened V by 4 bases and J by 1 base, and 14 bases separated the two germline ends. The germline CDR1 and CDR2 sequences are WSHSY and SAAADI. This CDR3 is 15 amino acids long.